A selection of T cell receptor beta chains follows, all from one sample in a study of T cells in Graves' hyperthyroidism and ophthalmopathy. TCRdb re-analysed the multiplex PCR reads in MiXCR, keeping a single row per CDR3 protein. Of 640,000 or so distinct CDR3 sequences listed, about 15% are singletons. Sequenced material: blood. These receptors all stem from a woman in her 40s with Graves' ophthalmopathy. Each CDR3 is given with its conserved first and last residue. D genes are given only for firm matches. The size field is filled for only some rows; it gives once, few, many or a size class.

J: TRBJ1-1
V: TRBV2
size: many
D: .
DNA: TGTGCCAGCAGTGAAGGCCTCCTCACTGAAGCTTTCTTT
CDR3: CASSEGLLTEAFF

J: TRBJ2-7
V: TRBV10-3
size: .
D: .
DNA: TGTGCCATCAGTGAGTCCCTAGCGATCGAGCAGTACTTC
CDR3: CAISESLAIEQYF

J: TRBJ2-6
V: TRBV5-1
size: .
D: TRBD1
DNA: TGCGCCAGCAGCTCGCCCCCAGGGGGCTCTGGGGCCAACGTCCTGACTTTC
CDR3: CASSSPPGGSGANVLTF

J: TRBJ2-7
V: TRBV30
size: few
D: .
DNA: TGTGCCTGGGGGGAACCCGGACACCTCTACGAGCAGTACTTC
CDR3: CAWGEPGHLYEQYF

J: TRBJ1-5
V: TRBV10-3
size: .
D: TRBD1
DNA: TGTGCCATCAGTGAGCAGGGACAGCAGCCCCAGCATTTT
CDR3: CAISEQGQQPQHF

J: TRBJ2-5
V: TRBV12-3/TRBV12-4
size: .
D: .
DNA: TGTGCCAGCATGGAATTCCGGGCAGGACAAGAGACCCAGTACTTC
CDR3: CASMEFRAGQETQYF

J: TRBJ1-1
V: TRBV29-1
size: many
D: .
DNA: TGCAGCGTTGTATGGCGGCTGAACACTGAAGCTTTCTTT
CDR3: CSVVWRLNTEAFF

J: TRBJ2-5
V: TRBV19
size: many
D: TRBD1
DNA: TGTGCCAGTAGTTCGTGGACAGGGGATGTGACCCAGTACTTC
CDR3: CASSSWTGDVTQYF

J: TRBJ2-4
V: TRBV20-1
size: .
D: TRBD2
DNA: TGCAGTGCCGCGACTAGCGGGGACATTCAGTACTTC
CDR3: CSAATSGDIQYF

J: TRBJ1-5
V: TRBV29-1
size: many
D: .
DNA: TGCAGCGTTGACATGGGCCGCAATCAGCCCCAGCATTTT
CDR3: CSVDMGRNQPQHF

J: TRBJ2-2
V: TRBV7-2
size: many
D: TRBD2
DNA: TGTGCCAGCAGCCGGACTAGCGGGACCACCGGGGAGCTGTTTTTT
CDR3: CASSRTSGTTGELFF

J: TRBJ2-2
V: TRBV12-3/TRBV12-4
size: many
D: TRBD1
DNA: TGTGCCAGCAGTCTAGGGACAGGGGTATCAAGCGGGGAGCTGTTTTTT
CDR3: CASSLGTGVSSGELFF

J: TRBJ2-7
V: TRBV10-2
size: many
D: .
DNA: TGCGCCAGCAGTCTATGGACCGGGCCGCAGTACTTC
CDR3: CASSLWTGPQYF

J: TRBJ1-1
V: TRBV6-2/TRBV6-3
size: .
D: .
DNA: TGTGCCAGCAGTTACGGGGTCGTGAGAGGGACTGAAGCTTTCTTT
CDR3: CASSYGVVRGTEAFF

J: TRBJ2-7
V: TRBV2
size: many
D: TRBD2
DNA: TGTGCCAGCAGTGGATGGGTAGCGGGAGGATCCTACGAGCAGTACTTC
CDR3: CASSGWVAGGSYEQYF

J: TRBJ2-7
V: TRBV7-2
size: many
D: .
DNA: TGTGCCAGCAGCTCTAATCCGGGACTCCTATACGAGCAGTACTTC
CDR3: CASSSNPGLLYEQYF

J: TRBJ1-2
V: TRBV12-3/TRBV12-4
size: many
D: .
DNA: TGTGCCAGCAACTTTCTGGGGGTTGACTATGGCTACACCTTC
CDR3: CASNFLGVDYGYTF

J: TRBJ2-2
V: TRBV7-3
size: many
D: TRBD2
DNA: TGTGCCAGCAGCCCCAATAGCGGGAGTACGACCGGGGAGCTGTTTTTT
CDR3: CASSPNSGSTTGELFF

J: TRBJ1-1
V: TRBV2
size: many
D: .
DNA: TGTGCCAGTGGGGAGGGGGGGCGCCTCCTTGAAGCTTTCTTT
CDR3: CASGEGGRLLEAFF

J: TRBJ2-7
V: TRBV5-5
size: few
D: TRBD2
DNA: TGTGCCAGCAGCTTGTTGACTAGCCCAGTGGGGGAGCAGTACTTC
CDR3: CASSLLTSPVGEQYF

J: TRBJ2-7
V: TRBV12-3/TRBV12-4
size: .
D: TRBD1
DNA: TGTGCCAGCAGTCTACAGGGGATAGCCTACGAGCAGTACTTC
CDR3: CASSLQGIAYEQYF

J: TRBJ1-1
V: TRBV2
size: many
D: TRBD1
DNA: TGTGCCAGCATGGGGCAGGGGGCCGGGAACACTGAAGCTTTCTTT
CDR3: CASMGQGAGNTEAFF

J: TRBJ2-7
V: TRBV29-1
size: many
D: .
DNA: TGCAGCGTCTTTGACGGACCCTACGAGCAGTACTTC
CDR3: CSVFDGPYEQYF

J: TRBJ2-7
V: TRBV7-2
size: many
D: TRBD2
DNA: TGTGCCAGCAGCTTAGTCGGGAGGGCCGCCGAGCAGTACTTC
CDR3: CASSLVGRAAEQYF

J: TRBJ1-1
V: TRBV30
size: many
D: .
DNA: TGTGCCTGGAGTGTAGGGATAGGGACCTCTGAAGCTTTCTTT
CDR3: CAWSVGIGTSEAFF

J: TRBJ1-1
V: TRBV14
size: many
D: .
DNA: TGTGCCAGCAGCCAAGTAGCAGCCATGAACACTGAAGCTTTCTTT
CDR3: CASSQVAAMNTEAFF

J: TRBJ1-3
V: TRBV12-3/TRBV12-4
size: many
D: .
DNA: TGTGCCAGCAGCGCGCCGGTCGGAAACACCATATATTTT
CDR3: CASSAPVGNTIYF

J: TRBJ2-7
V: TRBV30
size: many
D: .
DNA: TGTGCCTGGAGTTCCCAGGGTCCAGGCGGGCAGTACTTC
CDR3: CAWSSQGPGGQYF

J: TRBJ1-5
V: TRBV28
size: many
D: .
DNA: TGTGCCAGCAGTTTGGGACTTTCGAGCAATCAGCCCCAGCATTTT
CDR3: CASSLGLSSNQPQHF

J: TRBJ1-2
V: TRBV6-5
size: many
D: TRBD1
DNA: TGTGCCAGCAGTTACCAAAGGGACAGGCCGAACTATGGCTACACCTTC
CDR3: CASSYQRDRPNYGYTF

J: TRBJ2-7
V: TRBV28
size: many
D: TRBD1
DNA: TGTGCCAGCAGTTCCTCCCGAAAAATCCCGGGACAGGGAGGATACGAGCAGTACTTC
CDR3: CASSSSRKIPGQGGYEQYF

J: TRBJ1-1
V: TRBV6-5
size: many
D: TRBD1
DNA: TGTGCCAGCAGACGCCAAACCAGACAGGGTAGAGCTGAAGCTTTCTTT
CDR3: CASRRQTRQGRAEAFF

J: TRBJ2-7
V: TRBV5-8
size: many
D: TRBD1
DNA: TGTGCCAGCAGCCCCGTGACAGGGGTAAACGAGCAGTACTTC
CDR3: CASSPVTGVNEQYF

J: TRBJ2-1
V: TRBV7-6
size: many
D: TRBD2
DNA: TGTGCCAGCAGCTTAGGGAGCGGGAGGGCCGGGAATGAGCAGTTCTTC
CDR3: CASSLGSGRAGNEQFF

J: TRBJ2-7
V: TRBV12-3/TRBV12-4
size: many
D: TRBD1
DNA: TGTGCCAGCAGTCCCACCCACCCGGGACAGCCCTCCTACGAGCAGTACTTC
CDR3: CASSPTHPGQPSYEQYF

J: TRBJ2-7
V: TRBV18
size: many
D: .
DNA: TGTGCCAGCTCACGGGCGGGACACTACGAGCAGTACTTC
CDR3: CASSRAGHYEQYF

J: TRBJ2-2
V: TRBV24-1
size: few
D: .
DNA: TGTGCCACCAGTGATTTGGGGGGCTGGGAGCTGTTTTTT
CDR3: CATSDLGGWELFF

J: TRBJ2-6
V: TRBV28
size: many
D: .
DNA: TGTGCCAGCAGTTTTTTCCCTGGGGCCAACGTCCTGACTTTC
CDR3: CASSFFPGANVLTF

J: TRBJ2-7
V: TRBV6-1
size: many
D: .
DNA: TGTGCCAGCAGTGGACAGGCCTACGAGCAGTACTTC
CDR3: CASSGQAYEQYF

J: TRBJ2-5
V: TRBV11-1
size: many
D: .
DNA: TGTGCCAGCAGCCTCCGCTTTGCGGGACGGGGTCCTCAAGAGACCCAGTACTTC
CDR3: CASSLRFAGRGPQETQYF

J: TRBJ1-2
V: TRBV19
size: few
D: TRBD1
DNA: TGTGCCAGTTCCGTTAGACAGGGGGCGTATGGCTACACCTTC
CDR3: CASSVRQGAYGYTF

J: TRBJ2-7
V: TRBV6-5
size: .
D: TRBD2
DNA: TGTGCCAGCAGTTACGCGTCTAGCGGGTACTACGAGCAGTACTTC
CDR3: CASSYASSGYYEQYF

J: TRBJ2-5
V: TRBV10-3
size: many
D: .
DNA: TGTGCCATCAACTCGGGAAACACCGATCTACAAGAGACCCAGTACTTC
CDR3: CAINSGNTDLQETQYF

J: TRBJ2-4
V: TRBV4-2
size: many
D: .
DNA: TGTGCCAGCAGCCAGGCCCAACAGGGATCCAAAAACATTCAGTACTTC
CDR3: CASSQAQQGSKNIQYF

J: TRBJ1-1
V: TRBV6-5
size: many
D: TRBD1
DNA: TGTGCCAGCAGTCCCGGGACAGGGTGGTTGACTGAAGCTTTCTTT
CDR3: CASSPGTGWLTEAFF

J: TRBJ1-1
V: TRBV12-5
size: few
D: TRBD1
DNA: TGTGCTAGTGCCCTGGGACAGCAGAACACTGAAGCTTTCTTT
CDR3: CASALGQQNTEAFF

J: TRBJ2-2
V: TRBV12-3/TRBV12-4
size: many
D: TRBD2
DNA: TGTGCCAGCAGTCCCCGACTAGCGGGAGCCGGGGAGCTGTTTTTT
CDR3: CASSPRLAGAGELFF

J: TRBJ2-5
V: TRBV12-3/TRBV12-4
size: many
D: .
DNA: TGTGCCAGCAGTTTGGGTAATAGCTTTCCGACCCAGTACTTC
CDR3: CASSLGNSFPTQYF

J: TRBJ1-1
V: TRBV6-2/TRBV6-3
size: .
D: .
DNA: TGTGCCAGCAGTTATAGGACAGTGGGAGCTTTCTTT
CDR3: CASSYRTVGAFF

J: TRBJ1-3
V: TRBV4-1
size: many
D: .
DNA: TGCGCCAGCAGCCAAACACGGGGAAACACCATATATTTT
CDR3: CASSQTRGNTIYF

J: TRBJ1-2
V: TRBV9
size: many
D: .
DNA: TGTGCCAGCAGCGTAGCAGGAGGATTCTATGGCTACACCTTC
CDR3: CASSVAGGFYGYTF

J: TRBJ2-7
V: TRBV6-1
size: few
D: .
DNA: TGTGCCAGCAGTGAAGAGGAGGAGAAATCCGAGCAGTACTTC
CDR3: CASSEEEEKSEQYF

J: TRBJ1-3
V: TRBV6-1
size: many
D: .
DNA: TGTGCCAGCAAGCAACAGTACTCTGGAAACACCATATATTTT
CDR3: CASKQQYSGNTIYF

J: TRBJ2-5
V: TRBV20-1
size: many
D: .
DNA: TGCAGTGCTAGAGATCTAGCAGGCGGGGAAGAGACCCAGTACTTC
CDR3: CSARDLAGGEETQYF

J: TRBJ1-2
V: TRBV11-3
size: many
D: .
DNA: TGTGCCAGCAGCTTATCATTCCCGCCTCTCTATGGCTACACCTTC
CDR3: CASSLSFPPLYGYTF